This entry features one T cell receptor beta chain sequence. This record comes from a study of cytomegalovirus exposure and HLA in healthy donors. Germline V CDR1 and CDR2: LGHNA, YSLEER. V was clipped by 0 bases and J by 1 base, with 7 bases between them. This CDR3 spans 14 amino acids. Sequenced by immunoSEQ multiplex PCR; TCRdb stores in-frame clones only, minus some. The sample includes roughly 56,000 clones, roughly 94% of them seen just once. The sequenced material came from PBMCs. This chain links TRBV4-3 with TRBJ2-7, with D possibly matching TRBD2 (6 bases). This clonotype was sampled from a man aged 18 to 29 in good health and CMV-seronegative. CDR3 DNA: TGCGCCAGCAGCCAAGATGGGGGGTCCTACGAGCAGTACTTC. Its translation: CASSQDGGSYEQYF.